These T cell receptor beta chains were read from a single sample in a study of long-term antiretroviral therapy in people with HIV. The method was immunoSEQ multiplex PCR; TCRdb's version includes in-frame clones alone and lacks a portion of them. This sample has some 31,000 clones, with roughly 79% found just once. Specimen: unsorted PBMCs, collected 3.1 years after starting antiretroviral therapy. These receptors originate from a woman in her fifties or sixties with HIV. Each CDR3 is given with its conserved first and last residue. The D gene is left open where the match is weak. Size is omitted from some rows. Given values are once, few, many or a class for expanded clones.

V gene: TRBV19; J gene: TRBJ2-3; D gene: TRBD1; clone size: -; CDR3 DNA: TGTGCCAGTAGTGCGACAGGGCAAGTAACAGATACGCAGTATTTT; CDR3 protein: CASSATGQVTDTQYF
V gene: TRBV7-6; J gene: TRBJ2-7; D gene: -; clone size: -; CDR3 DNA: TGTGCCAGCAGCTTCGGCCAGGGGGCGGGGGGGCCCCCCTACGAGCAGTACTTC; CDR3 protein: CASSFGQGAGGPPYEQYF
V gene: TRBV5-1; J gene: TRBJ1-1; D gene: -; clone size: few; CDR3 DNA: TGCGCCAGCAGCCCTGGGGAAATGGTAGCTTTCTTT; CDR3 protein: CASSPGEMVAFF
V gene: TRBV29-1; J gene: TRBJ1-1; D gene: -; clone size: -; CDR3 DNA: TGCAGCGTTGAAGTTAGGGCGGGGGCGCCGGTTGGGAGTGAAGCTTTCTTT; CDR3 protein: CSVEVRAGAPVGSEAFF
V gene: TRBV10-2; J gene: TRBJ1-1; D gene: -; clone size: -; CDR3 DNA: TGCGCCCGCTCCTCAGCGGTGAACACTGAAGCTTTCTTT; CDR3 protein: CARSSAVNTEAFF
V gene: TRBV5-1; J gene: TRBJ2-1; D gene: TRBD2; clone size: once; CDR3 DNA: TGCGCCAGCAGCTTGCGCGGCGGGGGGGCCGGCAATGAGCAGTTCTTC; CDR3 protein: CASSLRGGGAGNEQFF
V gene: TRBV5-1; J gene: TRBJ2-5; D gene: TRBD1; clone size: -; CDR3 DNA: TGCGCCAGCAGCTTGGGAAGACAGGGGCTGAACCCCATCGAGACCCAGTACTTC; CDR3 protein: CASSLGRQGLNPIETQYF
V gene: TRBV5-1; J gene: TRBJ2-5; D gene: TRBD2; clone size: -; CDR3 DNA: TGCGCCAGCAGCCATAATAGCGGGGGGGCCCAAGAGACCCAGTACTTC; CDR3 protein: CASSHNSGGAQETQYF
V gene: TRBV28; J gene: TRBJ2-5; D gene: TRBD2; clone size: -; CDR3 DNA: TGTGCCAGCGTTAAAAAGCGGGGGGCTCAAGAGACCCAGTACTTC; CDR3 protein: CASVKKRGAQETQYF
V gene: TRBV6-6; J gene: TRBJ2-7; D gene: TRBD1; clone size: once; CDR3 DNA: TGTGCCAGCAGTTACACAGGGGGCGCAACCTACGAGCAGTACTTC; CDR3 protein: CASSYTGGATYEQYF
V gene: TRBV5-1; J gene: TRBJ1-2; D gene: TRBD1; clone size: -; CDR3 DNA: TGCGCCAGCAGCCCGTCCGTGGACAGGGTTGGCGGCTACACCTTC; CDR3 protein: CASSPSVDRVGGYTF
V gene: TRBV18; J gene: TRBJ1-3; D gene: -; clone size: -; CDR3 DNA: TGTGCCAGCTCACCAGGTCCGGGAGCCTCTGGAAACACCATATATTTT; CDR3 protein: CASSPGPGASGNTIYF
V gene: TRBV30; J gene: TRBJ1-4; D gene: -; clone size: -; CDR3 DNA: TGTGCCTGGAGTTGGAGGGGGAATGAAAAACTGTTTTTT; CDR3 protein: CAWSWRGNEKLFF
V gene: TRBV11-2; J gene: TRBJ1-5; D gene: -; clone size: -; CDR3 DNA: TGTGCCAGCAGCTCTCAGACAGACAATCAGCCCCAGCATTTT; CDR3 protein: CASSSQTDNQPQHF
V gene: TRBV9; J gene: TRBJ2-1; D gene: TRBD1; clone size: -; CDR3 DNA: TGTGCCAGCAGCTCCTGGGACAGGTACAATGAGCAGTTCTTC; CDR3 protein: CASSSWDRYNEQFF
V gene: TRBV6-1; J gene: TRBJ1-2; D gene: -; clone size: -; CDR3 DNA: TGTGCCAGCAGTGAAGGAGACAGGTGGAGTGGCTACACCTTC; CDR3 protein: CASSEGDRWSGYTF
V gene: TRBV7-9; J gene: TRBJ2-1; D gene: TRBD1; clone size: -; CDR3 DNA: TGTGCCAGCAGCTCCCCGCGGACAGGGTGGGGCAATGAGCAGTTCTTC; CDR3 protein: CASSSPRTGWGNEQFF
V gene: TRBV18; J gene: TRBJ1-2; D gene: -; clone size: few; CDR3 DNA: TGTGCCAGCTCACGGGACACAGCTAACTATGGCTACACCTTC; CDR3 protein: CASSRDTANYGYTF
V gene: TRBV5-4; J gene: TRBJ2-3; D gene: TRBD2; clone size: -; CDR3 DNA: TGTGCCAGCACCCAGGTTCTGACGGGGGGACGCACAGATACGCAGTATTTT; CDR3 protein: CASTQVLTGGRTDTQYF
V gene: TRBV19; J gene: TRBJ2-2; D gene: -; clone size: few; CDR3 DNA: TGTGCCAGTAGTTGGACGGTAAACACCGGGGAGCTGTTTTTT; CDR3 protein: CASSWTVNTGELFF
V gene: TRBV2; J gene: TRBJ2-3; D gene: TRBD1; clone size: -; CDR3 DNA: TGTGCCAGCCTCCGGGACAGCTACACAGATACGCAGTATTTT; CDR3 protein: CASLRDSYTDTQYF
V gene: TRBV21-1; J gene: TRBJ1-5; D gene: -; clone size: -; CDR3 DNA: TGTGCCAGCAGCGCCCCCTGTCGGTGGATCAATCAGCCCCAGCATTTT; CDR3 protein: CASSAPCRWINQPQHF
V gene: TRBV18; J gene: TRBJ2-3; D gene: -; clone size: -; CDR3 DNA: TGTGCCAGCTCACCACCGGCTATTGCCACAGATACGCAGTATTTT; CDR3 protein: CASSPPAIATDTQYF
V gene: TRBV13; J gene: TRBJ2-2; D gene: TRBD1; clone size: -; CDR3 DNA: TGTGCCAGCAGCGCAAGCTTTTTGGGACAGGGTACCGGGGAGCTGTTTTTT; CDR3 protein: CASSASFLGQGTGELFF
V gene: TRBV5-1; J gene: TRBJ1-1; D gene: TRBD1; clone size: once; CDR3 DNA: TGCGCCAGCAGCCGACAGGGTGTTGAGACTGAAGCTTTCTTT; CDR3 protein: CASSRQGVETEAFF
V gene: TRBV29-1; J gene: TRBJ1-3; D gene: -; clone size: -; CDR3 DNA: TGCAGCGTGGTATCGGGACGGGTCGGAAACACCATATATTTT; CDR3 protein: CSVVSGRVGNTIYF
V gene: TRBV9; J gene: TRBJ2-3; D gene: TRBD2; clone size: -; CDR3 DNA: TGTGCCAGCAGCGTAGCGGGCGGGGGTCCCCAGGGAACGCAGTATTTT; CDR3 protein: CASSVAGGGPQGTQYF
V gene: TRBV15; J gene: TRBJ2-1; D gene: TRBD2; clone size: few; CDR3 DNA: TGTGCCACCAGCAGAGCTAGCGGGGGGGACTACAATGAGCAGTTCTTC; CDR3 protein: CATSRASGGDYNEQFF
V gene: TRBV4-1; J gene: TRBJ1-3; D gene: -; clone size: -; CDR3 DNA: TGCGCCAGCAGCCAAGATCACCAATCGACAATCGGAAACACCATATATTTT; CDR3 protein: CASSQDHQSTIGNTIYF
V gene: TRBV7-2; J gene: TRBJ2-5; D gene: TRBD1; clone size: -; CDR3 DNA: TGTGCCAGCAGCCAGGGACAGCCCGGGGAGACCCAGTACTTC; CDR3 protein: CASSQGQPGETQYF
V gene: TRBV15; J gene: TRBJ1-5; D gene: -; clone size: -; CDR3 DNA: TGTGCCACCAGCAGAGATCAGACAGATTATAGCAATCAGCCCCAGCATTTT; CDR3 protein: CATSRDQTDYSNQPQHF
V gene: TRBV27; J gene: TRBJ2-7; D gene: TRBD1; clone size: -; CDR3 DNA: TGTGCCAGCAGTCCCTACAGGGGATACGAGCAGTACTTC; CDR3 protein: CASSPYRGYEQYF
V gene: TRBV2; J gene: TRBJ2-5; D gene: -; clone size: -; CDR3 DNA: TGTGCCACCAAGGGTGTTGGGGAGACCCAGTACTTC; CDR3 protein: CATKGVGETQYF
V gene: TRBV6-1; J gene: TRBJ1-5; D gene: TRBD1; clone size: -; CDR3 DNA: TGTGCCAGCAGTCCGGACAGGGGGAGCAATCAGCCCCAGCATTTT; CDR3 protein: CASSPDRGSNQPQHF
V gene: TRBV29-1; J gene: TRBJ2-7; D gene: -; clone size: -; CDR3 DNA: TGCAGCGCCCTCAAATCCGGGACAATTTACGAGCAGTACTTC; CDR3 protein: CSALKSGTIYEQYF
V gene: TRBV5-6; J gene: TRBJ2-2; D gene: -; clone size: -; CDR3 DNA: TGTGCCAGCAGCTTGGTAATTTTGGACGGGGAGCTGTTTTTT; CDR3 protein: CASSLVILDGELFF
V gene: TRBV19; J gene: TRBJ1-1; D gene: -; clone size: -; CDR3 DNA: TGTGCCAGTAGTATAACCGGGAACACTGAAGCTTTCTTT; CDR3 protein: CASSITGNTEAFF
V gene: TRBV18; J gene: TRBJ2-2; D gene: -; clone size: -; CDR3 DNA: TGTGCCAGCTCACCCAACACCGGGGAGCTGTTTTTT; CDR3 protein: CASSPNTGELFF
V gene: TRBV6-1; J gene: TRBJ2-2; D gene: -; clone size: -; CDR3 DNA: TGTGCCAGCAACAGAGTAACCACCGGGGAGCTGTTTTTT; CDR3 protein: CASNRVTTGELFF
V gene: TRBV5-1; J gene: TRBJ2-1; D gene: -; clone size: -; CDR3 DNA: TGCGCCAGCAGCTTGATAGGCCAGGGCCTGTCCTACAATGAGCAGTTCTTC; CDR3 protein: CASSLIGQGLSYNEQFF
V gene: TRBV30; J gene: TRBJ1-4; D gene: TRBD1; clone size: medium-sized; CDR3 DNA: TGTGCCTGGAGTGAGGGGACAGCAAATGAAAAACTGTTTTTT; CDR3 protein: CAWSEGTANEKLFF
V gene: TRBV29-1; J gene: TRBJ1-2; D gene: -; clone size: once; CDR3 DNA: TGCAGCGTTGTGTTGCGGCCACTCGGAAACACCTTC; CDR3 protein: CSVVLRPLGNTF
V gene: TRBV7-9; J gene: TRBJ1-3; D gene: -; clone size: -; CDR3 DNA: TGTGCCAGCAGCTCTTCTTGGACTGCAGGAAACACCATATATTTT; CDR3 protein: CASSSSWTAGNTIYF
V gene: TRBV7-9; J gene: TRBJ2-7; D gene: TRBD1; clone size: -; CDR3 DNA: TGTGCCAGCACCTCCGGGACAGGGTTCTACGAGCAGTACTTC; CDR3 protein: CASTSGTGFYEQYF
V gene: TRBV11-2; J gene: TRBJ1-1; D gene: -; clone size: -; CDR3 DNA: TGTGCCAGCAGCTTAGTTCAGAGGAACACTGAAGCTTTCTTT; CDR3 protein: CASSLVQRNTEAFF
V gene: TRBV29-1; J gene: TRBJ2-1; D gene: -; clone size: -; CDR3 DNA: TGCAGCGTTGGGGATAGGGGCTACAATGAGCAGTTCTTC; CDR3 protein: CSVGDRGYNEQFF
V gene: TRBV5-1; J gene: TRBJ1-4; D gene: -; clone size: -; CDR3 DNA: TGCGCCAGCAGCTTGGATCTGACTAATGAAAAACTGTTTTTT; CDR3 protein: CASSLDLTNEKLFF
V gene: TRBV5-1; J gene: TRBJ1-2; D gene: -; clone size: once; CDR3 DNA: TGCGCCAGCAGCTTCGAGGGCTATGGCTACACCTTC; CDR3 protein: CASSFEGYGYTF
V gene: TRBV7-8; J gene: TRBJ2-1; D gene: TRBD2; clone size: -; CDR3 DNA: TGTGCCAGCAGTCCCCCGGGACTAGCGGACAATGAGCAGTTCTTC; CDR3 protein: CASSPPGLADNEQFF
V gene: TRBV29-1; J gene: TRBJ1-2; D gene: -; clone size: -; CDR3 DNA: TGCAGCGTTGAGCACAGGTCTCCTTACTCTGGCTACACCTTC; CDR3 protein: CSVEHRSPYSGYTF
V gene: TRBV7-8; J gene: TRBJ1-5; D gene: -; clone size: -; CDR3 DNA: TGTGCCAGCAGCTTAGATACCGGTCTGAAGCCCCAGCATTTT; CDR3 protein: CASSLDTGLKPQHF